This is a list of T cell receptor beta chains from one sample in a study of siplizumab effects on memory and regulatory T cells. Clones were sequenced by immunoSEQ multiplex PCR, and TCRdb holds only the in-frame ones, with some missing. Of more than 85,000 clones detected, over 85% appear once; the ten largest clones hold around 1.3%. Sequencing input: CD4+ T cells sorted from blood. The receptors originated from a human donor in good health. CDR3s include the opening cysteine and the closing phenylalanine or tryptophan. The D gene is left open where the match is weak.

D,V,J,CDR3
-,TRBV27,TRBJ2-7,CARRGGTGRFEQYF
-,TRBV7-2,TRBJ1-1,CASSLVAVNTEAFF
TRBD1,TRBV9,TRBJ2-3,CASSKGQGPFDTQYF
-,TRBV7-9,TRBJ2-1,CASSWFGPYNEQFF
-,TRBV7-9,TRBJ2-5,CASSLRGGNGTQYF
-,TRBV6-5,TRBJ1-1,CASSYSDSADTEAFF
TRBD2,TRBV9,TRBJ2-3,CASSTRTSGAGDTQYF
-,TRBV7-9,TRBJ2-1,CASSRNPRDLPSNEQFF
TRBD2,TRBV25-1,TRBJ2-3,CASSASSGGASQYF
-,TRBV27,TRBJ2-7,CASSTYLRRTYEQYF
TRBD2,TRBV7-2,TRBJ2-7,CASSLTSGPYEQYF
TRBD1,TRBV11-2,TRBJ2-5,CASSSNAGTGQETQYF
-,TRBV6-1,TRBJ1-2,CASSEEGGGYGYTF
-,TRBV13,TRBJ1-1,CASSLAGRGEAFF
-,TRBV30,TRBJ2-7,CAWSPGWNEQYF
-,TRBV28,TRBJ2-7,CASSLRHSWQYF
TRBD1,TRBV5-1,TRBJ1-2,CASSSDRDVHGYTF
TRBD1,TRBV19,TRBJ1-2,CASSIQGARYGYTF
-,TRBV19,TRBJ2-5,CASSIGRAGETQYF
-,TRBV7-2,TRBJ2-5,CASSFLVGETQYF
-,TRBV28,TRBJ2-4,CASTPSAKNIQYF
-,TRBV11-2,TRBJ2-2,CASSQARGSKAGELFF